Below are 13 T cell receptor beta chains sequenced from a single sample in a study of beta chain features in type 1 diabetes. The study reverse transcribed the entire isolated RNA, so it sequenced expressed TCRB transcripts. Assay used: immunoSEQ multiplex PCR; TCRdb lists only in-frame clones, some missing. Found here are roughly 330,000 clones, about 11% of them singletons; the top ten hold roughly 0.014%. Sequenced material: naive CD4+ T cells from blood. The receptor set was obtained from a woman aged 25 to 39 in good health.

The table lists this clone with a few counts. The chain is built from TRBV6-4 and TRBJ2-1; 12 bases match TRBD2. The V gene end was trimmed by 5 bases and the J gene end by 7 bases; junction bases not matched to a gene: 6. The CDR3 spans 15 residues. The germline CDR1 and CDR2 sequences are MRHNA and SNTAGT. The DNA for the CDR3 is TGTGCCAGCAGTCGACCGGGACTAGCGGGTAATGAGCAGTTCTTC. Translation: CASSRPGLAGNEQFF.

In this sample, this clone turned up a few times. The chain employs TRBV7-9 and TRBJ2-2; tentatively, D is TRBD1 (6 bases). The length of the CDR3 is 13 residues. Trimming took off 4 bases at V and 4 bases at J, with 7 bases between the two ends. Germline-derived CDR1 and CDR2 are SEHNR and FQNEAQ (reference sequence). The CDR3 DNA is TGTGCCAGCAGCTCGGACAGCACCGGGGAGCTGTTTTTT. Amino acid sequence: CASSSDSTGELFF. The complete variable domain, with remaining parts taken from reference TRBV7-9 and TRBJ2-2, reads DTGVSQNPRHKITKRGQNVTFRCDPISEHNRLYWYRQTLGQGPEFLTYFQNEAQLEKSRLLSDRFSAERPKGSFSTLEIQRTEQGDSAMYLCASSSDSTGELFFGEGSRLTVL.

The V and J genes are TRBV25-1 and TRBJ2-2; no clear D gene. Germline CDR1 is MGHDK and CDR2 is SYGVNS. V was cut by 8 bases and J by 3 bases, with 4 bases left in between. The CDR3 contains 11 residues. CDR3 region: CASQYTGELFF. Here the CDR3 DNA reads TGTGCCAGCCAGTACACCGGGGAGCTGTTTTTT.

V usage is TRBV15 and J usage is TRBJ2-5, with TRBD2 matching 7 bases. This CDR3 spans 14 amino acids. Germline loops: CDR1 LNHNV, CDR2 YYDKDF (reference sequence). J lost 7 bases, V lost 5 bases, and 10 bases had no gene match. CDR3 loop: CATSPLGGSGTQYF. CDR3 DNA sequence: TGTGCCACCAGCCCCTTGGGGGGGAGTGGGACCCAGTACTTC.

This clone appeared a few times. The rearrangement links TRBV4-2 to TRBJ2-3; TRBD2 matches 8 bases. Trimming removed 0 bases from V and 6 bases from J; junction bases left unmatched: 5. The CDR3 is 15 amino acids. From germline, CDR1 is LGHNA and CDR2 YNFKEQ. The CDR3 spells CASSQDGLAWDTQYF. CDR3 nucleotides: TGTGCCAGCAGCCAAGATGGACTAGCTTGGGATACGCAGTATTTT.

A few counts support this clone. The chain is built from TRBV2 and TRBJ2-1, with 8 positions matching TRBD2. Germline CDR1 and CDR2: SNHLY and FYNNEI. The CDR3 sequence is 15 residues long. The V and J ends lost 4 bases and 8 bases, in that order; junction bases with no gene match: 10. The CDR3 DNA follows: TGTGCCAGCAGTGTCGCGGGAGGAGGGATGGATGAGCAGTTCTTC. Its translation: CASSVAGGGMDEQFF. The variable domain in full, with the rest retrieved from reference TRBV2 and TRBJ2-1, is EPEVTQTPSHQVTQMGQEVILRCVPISNHLYFYWYRQILGQKVEFLVSFYNNEISEKSEIFDDQFSVERPDGSNFTLKIRSTKLEDSAMYFCASSVAGGGMDEQFFGPGTRLTVL.

The V and J genes are TRBV7-9 and TRBJ2-7; 9 bases line up with TRBD2. Germline loops: CDR1 SEHNR, CDR2 FQNEAQ (reference sequence). The length of the CDR3 is 14 residues. J was trimmed by 2 bases and V by 2 bases; bases with no gene match: 1. CDR3: CASSLTSGPYEQYF. CDR3 in DNA: TGTGCCAGCAGCTTAACTAGCGGGCCCTACGAGCAGTACTTC.

A single count supports this clone. The rearrangement uses TRBV6-1 and TRBJ2-5, with D possibly TRBD1 on 6 matching bases. This CDR3 comprises 14 residues. The V and J ends lost 1 base and 9 bases respectively, with 15 bases between them. Germline CDR1 and CDR2: MNHNS and SASEGT. CDR3 loop: CASSEGGGSEAQYF. In DNA, the CDR3 is TGTGCCAGCAGTGAAGGAGGGGGATCGGAGGCCCAGTACTTC.

V and J are TRBV28 and TRBJ1-2, with TRBD1 matching 9 bases. V was pared by 2 bases and J by 6 bases, with 7 bases of the junction left unmatched. The CDR3 has 15 residues. CDR1 is MDHEN and CDR2 is SYDVKM in the germline V gene. CDR3 DNA sequence: TGTGCCAGCAGTTTAGCCGGGACAGGGTTACATGGCTACACCTTC. Translated, it gives CASSLAGTGLHGYTF.

V is TRBV7-3 and J is TRBJ2-1, with 10 bases that match TRBD2. Germline CDR1 reads SGHTA; CDR2 reads FQGTGA. The V segment lost 4 bases and the J segment 8 bases; nucleotides outside the gene matches: 8. The CDR3 has 15 amino acids. The CDR3 bases are TGTGCCAGCAGCTCTCTAGCGGGAGCTAGGGATGAGCAGTTCTTC. Translated: CASSSLAGARDEQFF.

In this sample, this clone turned up a few times. The chain is built from TRBV11-1 and TRBJ2-7; 11 bases fit TRBD1. CDR1 is SGHAT and CDR2 is FQDESV in the germline V gene (reference sequence). The CDR3 length is 14 residues. J was trimmed by 7 bases and V by 5 bases; bases with no gene match: 7. The CDR3, as DNA: TGTGCCAGCAGCCAAGGACAGGGGGCGCGGGAGCAGTACTTC. Its translation is CASSQGQGAREQYF.

This clone was counted only a few times. The J gene is TRBJ2-5, the V gene TRBV20-1, with a tentative D call TRBD2 (5 bases). V dropped 7 bases and J dropped 11 bases, with 17 bases sitting between them. This CDR3 comprises 11 residues. Germline values: CDR1 DFQATT, CDR2 SNEGSKA (reference sequence). The CDR3 sequence is CSGTSRGEQYF. The CDR3 bases are TGCAGTGGGACTTCTCGGGGAGAGCAGTACTTC.

This clone turned up a few times. The chain recombines TRBV28 with TRBJ1-2; D uncertain. The CDR3 sequence is 12 residues long. The V gene's germline CDR1 is MDHEN and CDR2 SYDVKM. Trimming removed 9 bases from V and 5 bases from J, with 13 bases in between. The CDR3 DNA reads as TGTGCCAGTCACTATCCCCCTTATGGCTACACCTTC. Protein sequence: CASHYPPYGYTF.